This T cell receptor (beta chain) was captured in a study of cytomegalovirus exposure and HLA in healthy donors. The PCR used 60 Vbeta and 13 Jbeta primers. Here immunoSEQ multiplex PCR was the method, and the copy in TCRdb shows in-frame clones only, minus some. The profile shows some 190,000 clones, around four fifths of them singletons. This CDR3 is 16 amino acids long. The ends were cut back, 4 bases at V and 3 bases at J, with 19 bases in the middle. In germline, CDR1 is SGHRS, CDR2 YFSETQ. The V call is TRBV5-1, the J call TRBJ1-1; possible D gene TRBD1, 5 bases. The sample was PBMCs. The clonotype originates from a woman aged 30 to 39 in good health and CMV-seronegative. The chain's CDR3 is CASSTGPVADHTEAFF. CDR3 DNA: TGCGCCAGCAGCACAGGCCCCGTGGCAGACCACACTGAAGCTTTCTTT. Full variable domain (outside the CDR3, taken from reference TRBV5-1 and TRBJ1-1): KAGVTQTPRYLIKTRGQQVTLSCSPISGHRSVSWYQQTPGQGLQFLFEYFSETQRNKGNFPGRFSGRQFSNSRSEMNVSTLELGDSALYLCASSTGPVADHTEAFFGQGTRLTVV.